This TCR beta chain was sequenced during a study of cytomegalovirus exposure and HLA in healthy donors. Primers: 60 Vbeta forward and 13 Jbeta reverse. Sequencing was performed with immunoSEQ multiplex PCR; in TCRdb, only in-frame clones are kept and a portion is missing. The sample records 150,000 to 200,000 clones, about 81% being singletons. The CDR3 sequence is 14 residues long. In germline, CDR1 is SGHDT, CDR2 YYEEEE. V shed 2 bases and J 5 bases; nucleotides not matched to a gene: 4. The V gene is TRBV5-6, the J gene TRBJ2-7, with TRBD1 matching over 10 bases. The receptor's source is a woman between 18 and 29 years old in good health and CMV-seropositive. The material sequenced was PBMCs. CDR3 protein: CASSFGTGANEQYF. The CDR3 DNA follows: TGTGCCAGCAGCTTCGGGACAGGGGCTAACGAGCAGTACTTC.